These T cell receptor beta chains were read from a single sample in a study of T cell clones after liver transplantation. Sequenced by immunoSEQ multiplex PCR; TCRdb stores in-frame clones only, minus some. The table has 95,000 to 130,000 clones, 90% seen once; the top ten hold 0.65% to 0.85%. Sequenced material: CD4+ T cells from blood, taken 12 months after liver transplant. All receptors come from a human patient who received a liver transplant. Some T cells may be the graft donor's. CDR3s include the opening cysteine and the closing phenylalanine or tryptophan. The order of the fields is V gene, J gene, clone size, D gene, CDR3 length, CDR3 DNA, CDR3 protein. The D gene is left open where the match is weak. Where a row states a size, it is once, few, many or the class of an expanded clone; other rows omit it.

TRBV6-5	TRBJ2-5	.	.	14	TGTGCCAGCAGTGCACAGGGGGGGCGTCGAGCCCAGTACTTC	CASSAQGGRRAQYF
TRBV7-3	TRBJ2-3	once	.	15	TGTGCCAGCAGCTTAAATACGGGGAGCACAGATACGCAGTATTTT	CASSLNTGSTDTQYF
TRBV27	TRBJ1-2	once	.	12	TGTGCCAGCAGGGGGCCGTCCTATGGCTACACCTTC	CASRGPSYGYTF
TRBV12-5	TRBJ2-3	.	.	11	TGTGCTAGTGGTTTGGGGGATACGCAGTATTTT	CASGLGDTQYF
TRBV5-1	TRBJ2-7	.	.	14	TGCGCCAGCAGCTTGTCAGGGAAGTCCTACGAGCAGTACTTC	CASSLSGKSYEQYF
TRBV6-5	TRBJ1-1	.	.	13	TGTGCCAGCAACATGAGTGCAGAGACTGAAGCTTTCTTT	CASNMSAETEAFF
TRBV2	TRBJ2-3	.	.	14	TGTGCCAGCAGTGACCCGGGAGAAGTGGATACGCAGTATTTT	CASSDPGEVDTQYF
TRBV2	TRBJ1-6	.	.	14	TGTGCCAGCATTACCCAGGGTGGGAATTCACCCCTCCACTTT	CASITQGGNSPLHF
TRBV30	TRBJ1-2	.	.	11	TGTGCCTCCTTGAGGGGCTATGGCTACACCTTC	CASLRGYGYTF
TRBV28	TRBJ2-7	.	TRBD2	15	TGTGCCAGCAGCTCACTTGCTAGCGGGGACTACGAGCAGTACTTC	CASSSLASGDYEQYF
TRBV2	TRBJ2-3	.	TRBD2	18	TGTGCCAGCAGTGTGTCTAGCGGGAACCTTAGGGGGCAAGATACGCAGTATTTT	CASSVSSGNLRGQDTQYF
TRBV6-5	TRBJ2-3	.	.	12	TGTGCCAGCAGTTACAACTCCGATACGCAGTATTTT	CASSYNSDTQYF
TRBV28	TRBJ1-3	.	.	21	TGTGCCAGCAGTTTCTACGGCCGGGACTCTCTCAAAAACTCTTCTGGAAACACCATATATTTT	CASSFYGRDSLKNSSGNTIYF
TRBV18	TRBJ2-1	.	TRBD1	15	TGTGCCAGCTCACCTCCGGGACAGGGGTACAATGAGCAGTTCTTC	CASSPPGQGYNEQFF
TRBV30	TRBJ2-7	.	.	12	TGTGCCTGGAGTGTACGGCCCTACGAGCAGTACTTC	CAWSVRPYEQYF
TRBV5-6	TRBJ2-2	.	.	15	TGTGCCAGCAGCTTGGCCGTTAGAGTCACCGGGGAGCTGTTTTTT	CASSLAVRVTGELFF
TRBV5-4	TRBJ2-5	.	.	14	TGTGCCAGCAGCTTGGGCCAGGGGGGGGAGACCCAGTACTTC	CASSLGQGGETQYF
TRBV19	TRBJ1-5	.	.	13	TGTGCCAGTAGACTACAGGGAGATCAGCCCCAGCATTTT	CASRLQGDQPQHF
TRBV5-5	TRBJ1-2	.	.	14	TGTGCCAGCAGCTTGGACCCGCTTAACTATGGCTACACCTTC	CASSLDPLNYGYTF
TRBV18	TRBJ2-5	.	.	13	TGTGCCAGCTCACCCGGACTTGAAGAGACCCAGTACTTC	CASSPGLEETQYF
TRBV7-6	TRBJ2-1	.	.	14	TGTGCCAGCAGCTTCGACAGGACCTACAATGAGCAGTTCTTC	CASSFDRTYNEQFF
TRBV11-2	TRBJ2-2	.	.	14	TGTGCCAGCAGCTTAGATTTTGGCACCGGGGAGCTGTTTTTT	CASSLDFGTGELFF
TRBV19	TRBJ2-7	.	TRBD1	14	TGTGCCAGTAGTTCATGGGGACAGAAATACGAGCAGTACTTC	CASSSWGQKYEQYF
TRBV7-9	TRBJ1-1	.	.	14	TGTGCCAGCAGCTTAGATCGCCTTCACACTGAAGCTTTCTTT	CASSLDRLHTEAFF
TRBV19	TRBJ2-5	.	TRBD2	15	TGTGCCAGTAGTAAGGGACTAGCGGGAAAAGAGACCCAGTACTTC	CASSKGLAGKETQYF
TRBV5-1	TRBJ2-1	.	.	13	TGCGCCAGCAGCTTGGTAGATCCCAATGAGCAGTTCTTC	CASSLVDPNEQFF
TRBV5-4	TRBJ2-5	.	.	12	TGTGCCAGCAGCAACTTCCCGGAGACCCAGTACTTC	CASSNFPETQYF
TRBV21-1	TRBJ2-7	.	.	16	TGTGCCAGCAGCCCTTTTCAGGCTCCCATTCCCTACGAGCAGTACTTC	CASSPFQAPIPYEQYF
TRBV14	TRBJ1-3	.	.	14	TGTGCCAGCAGCCTTAGCGGACTGGAAAACACCATATATTTT	CASSLSGLENTIYF
TRBV25-1	TRBJ1-2	.	.	13	TGTGCCAGCAGTGAAGGCCTTATCTATGGCTACACCTTC	CASSEGLIYGYTF
TRBV28	TRBJ2-7	.	.	12	TGTGCCAGCAGTGTGGGCAGCTACGAGCAGTACTTC	CASSVGSYEQYF